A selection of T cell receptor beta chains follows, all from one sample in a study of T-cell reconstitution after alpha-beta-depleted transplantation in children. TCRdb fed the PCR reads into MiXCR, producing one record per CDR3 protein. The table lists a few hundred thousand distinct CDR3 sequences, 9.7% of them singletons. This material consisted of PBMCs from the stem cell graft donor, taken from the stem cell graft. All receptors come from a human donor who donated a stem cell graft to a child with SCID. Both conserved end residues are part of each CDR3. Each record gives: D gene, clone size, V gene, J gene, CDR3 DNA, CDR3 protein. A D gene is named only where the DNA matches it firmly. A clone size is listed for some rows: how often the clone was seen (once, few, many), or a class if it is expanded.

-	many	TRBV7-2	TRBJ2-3	TGTGCCAGCAGCTTAGCGGGGATACGCACAGATACGCAGTATTTT	CASSLAGIRTDTQYF
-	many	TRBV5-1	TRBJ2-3	TGCGCCAGCAGCCAGACTATGAGGGCAGATACGCAGTATTTT	CASSQTMRADTQYF
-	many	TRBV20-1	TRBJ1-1	TGCAGTGCAAGGGGGGATCACACTGAAGCTTTCTTT	CSARGDHTEAFF
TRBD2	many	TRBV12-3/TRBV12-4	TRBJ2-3	TGTGCCAGCAGTTTAGGGCTAGCGGCTGAGGATACGCAGTATTTT	CASSLGLAAEDTQYF
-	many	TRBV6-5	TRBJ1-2	TGTGCCAGCAGTTACTCGACGATGGCTTATGGCTACACCTTC	CASSYSTMAYGYTF
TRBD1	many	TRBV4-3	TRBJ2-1	TGCGCCAGCAGCGCCACAGGGGCTGACTACAATGAGCAGTTCTTC	CASSATGADYNEQFF
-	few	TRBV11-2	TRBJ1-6	TGTGCCAGCAGCTTAGAAAAGCAGCTGACTTATAATTCACCCCTCCACTTT	CASSLEKQLTYNSPLHF
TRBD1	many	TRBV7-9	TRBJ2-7	TGTGCCAGCAGCTTAGATTGGTGGTCGGACAGGGGCTACGAGCAGTACTTC	CASSLDWWSDRGYEQYF
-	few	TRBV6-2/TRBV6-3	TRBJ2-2	TGTGCCAGCAACCGGTATTCCGGGGAGCTGTTTTTT	CASNRYSGELFF
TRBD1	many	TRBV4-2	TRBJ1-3	TGTGCCAGCAGCCCATCCGACAGGGGGCGAGGAAACACCATATATTTT	CASSPSDRGRGNTIYF
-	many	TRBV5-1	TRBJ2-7	TGCGCCAGCAGCTCAGAATTCGGAGCCACCTACGAGCAGTACTTC	CASSSEFGATYEQYF
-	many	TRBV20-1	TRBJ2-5	TGCAGTGCTAGATCGTCCGGGGGGCGACAAGAGACCCAGTACTTC	CSARSSGGRQETQYF
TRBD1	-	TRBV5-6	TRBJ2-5	TGTGCCAGCAGCTTGTCCGGGACAGGGTATACCCAGTACTTC	CASSLSGTGYTQYF
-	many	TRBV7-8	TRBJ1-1	TGTGCCAGCAGCTTCAATCTGGGACAATCGAACACTGAAGCTTTCTTT	CASSFNLGQSNTEAFF
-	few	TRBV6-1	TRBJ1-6	TGTGCCAGCAGTCCGCGGGGGGCGGGGGCCCTCCACTTT	CASSPRGAGALHF
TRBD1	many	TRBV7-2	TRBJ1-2	TGTGCCAGCAGCATACGGGACAGGGGAAACTATGGCTACACCTTC	CASSIRDRGNYGYTF
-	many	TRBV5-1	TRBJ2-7	TGCGCCAGCAGCTTGGATCGGGTTGAATCCTACGAGCAGTACTTC	CASSLDRVESYEQYF
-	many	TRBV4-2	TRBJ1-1	TGTGCCAGCAGCCAAGATCCACTCAGCGGAGAGAACACTGAAGCTTTCTTT	CASSQDPLSGENTEAFF
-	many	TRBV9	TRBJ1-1	TGTGCCAGCAGCGAGGAGGGGCGTCGCACTGAAGCTTTCTTT	CASSEEGRRTEAFF
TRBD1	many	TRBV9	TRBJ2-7	TGTGCCAGCAGCCCCTGGGACAGCCACTACGAGCAGTACTTC	CASSPWDSHYEQYF
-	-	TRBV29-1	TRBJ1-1	TGCAGCGTTGTTCGAACAGCGAACACTGAAGCTCTCTTT	CSVVRTANTEALF
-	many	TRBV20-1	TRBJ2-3	TGCAGTGCTCAGGGCCCGGGAGATACGCAGTATTTT	CSAQGPGDTQYF
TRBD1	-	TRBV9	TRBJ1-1	TGTGCCAGCAGCCCTAGGGACAGTAAGAACACTGAAGCTTTCTTT	CASSPRDSKNTEAFF
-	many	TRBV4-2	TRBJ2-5	TGTGCCAGCAGTCGGGGATCTAAAGAGACCCAGTACTTC	CASSRGSKETQYF
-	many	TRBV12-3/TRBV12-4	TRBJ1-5	TGTGCCAGCACCGCCGATCAGTCCCTTAATCAGCCCCAGCATTTT	CASTADQSLNQPQHF
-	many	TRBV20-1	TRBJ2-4	TGCAGTGCCCTAAGGACATCCAAAAACATTCAGTACTTC	CSALRTSKNIQYF
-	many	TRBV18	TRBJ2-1	TGTGCCAGCTCACGGACCCCTAATGAAAAGCAGTTCTTC	CASSRTPNEKQFF
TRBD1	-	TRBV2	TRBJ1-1	TGTGCCGACGGAGGGGGCCAAGGTGGGGCTTTCTTT	CADGGGQGGAFF
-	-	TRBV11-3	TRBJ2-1	TGTGCCAGCAGCTACTTAGGGGGGGGCTACAATGAGCAGTTCTTC	CASSYLGGGYNEQFF
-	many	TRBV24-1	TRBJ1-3	TGTGCCACCAGTGATTCCCCTGGAAACACCATATATTTT	CATSDSPGNTIYF
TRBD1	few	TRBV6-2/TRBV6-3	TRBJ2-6	TGTGCCAGCAGCGTAAGAAACCGACAGGGAATCCTCTCTGGGGCCAACGTCCTGACTTTC	CASSVRNRQGILSGANVLTF
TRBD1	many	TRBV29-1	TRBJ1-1	TGCAGCGTTTTGACAGGGGTTAACACTGAAGCTTTCTTT	CSVLTGVNTEAFF